These 2 T cell receptor beta chains were all obtained from the same sample, sequenced in a study of shared clonotypes between healthy human individuals. Naive CD8 populations comprised CD45RO-negative cells positively selected for CCR7, excluding terminally differentiated effector memory CD45RA+ cells. TCRdb's table, derived via immunoSEQ multiplex PCR, lists solely in-frame clones and lacks some. The repertoire holds under 1 million clones, with 92% as singletons. Material for sequencing was naive CD8+ T cells sorted from blood. These receptor sequences come from a man aged 25 to 40 in good health.

The V gene is TRBV19, the J gene TRBJ2-3; D is unresolved. This CDR3 has 14 amino acids. With 6 bases removed from V and 2 bases from J, the gap between germline ends came to 12 bases. Germline V gene sequence: CDR1 LNHDA, CDR2 SQIVND (reference sequence). The CDR3 nucleotides read TGTGCCAGTAGCCCCTGGGGTAACACAGATACGCAGTATTTT. Translated: CASSPWGNTDTQYF.

The J gene is TRBJ2-1, the V gene TRBV15; TRBD2 might be the D (6 bases). CDR1 and CDR2 from the germline V gene are LNHNV and YYDKDF (reference sequence). V lost 0 bases and J 10 bases, leaving 22 bases between the germline ends. CDR3 length: 17 residues. The CDR3 DNA reads TGTGCCACCAGCAGAGATCGGGACTTGACTAGTACGGGAGAGCAGTTCTTC. Protein: CATSRDRDLTSTGEQFF.